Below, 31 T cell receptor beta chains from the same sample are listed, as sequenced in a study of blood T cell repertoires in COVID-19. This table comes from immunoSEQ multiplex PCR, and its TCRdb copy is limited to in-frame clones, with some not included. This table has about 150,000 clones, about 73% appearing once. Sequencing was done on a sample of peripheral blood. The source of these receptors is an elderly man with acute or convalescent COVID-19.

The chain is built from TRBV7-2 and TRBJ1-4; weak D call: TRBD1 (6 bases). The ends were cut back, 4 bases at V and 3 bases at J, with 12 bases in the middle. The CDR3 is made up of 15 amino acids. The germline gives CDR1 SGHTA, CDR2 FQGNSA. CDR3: CASSSGQTANEKLFF. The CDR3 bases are TGTGCCAGCAGCTCCGGACAGACTGCTAATGAAAAACTGTTTTTT.

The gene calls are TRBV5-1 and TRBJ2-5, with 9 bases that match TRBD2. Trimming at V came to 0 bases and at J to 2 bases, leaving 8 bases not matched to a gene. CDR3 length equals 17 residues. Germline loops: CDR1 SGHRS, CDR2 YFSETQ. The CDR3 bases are TGCGCCAGCAGCTTGGCCCCGGGCGCGGGGGGGCAAGAGACCCAGTACTTC. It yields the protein CASSLAPGAGGQETQYF. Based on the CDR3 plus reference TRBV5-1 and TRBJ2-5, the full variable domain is KAGVTQTPRYLIKTRGQQVTLSCSPISGHRSVSWYQQTPGQGLQFLFEYFSETQRNKGNFPGRFSGRQFSNSRSEMNVSTLELGDSALYLCASSLAPGAGGQETQYFGPGTRLLVL.

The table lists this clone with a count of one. CDR3 nucleotides: TGTGCCAGCAGCGTAGGACAGGGGGCCTACAATGAGCAGTTCTTC. This gives the protein CASSVGQGAYNEQFF. The chain recombines TRBV9 with TRBJ2-1; the match to TRBD1 covers 9 bases. Germline CDR1 is SGDLS and CDR2 is YYNGEE. The CDR3 runs 15 residues. The trim removed 0 bases at V and 2 bases at J, leaving 0 bases unmatched.

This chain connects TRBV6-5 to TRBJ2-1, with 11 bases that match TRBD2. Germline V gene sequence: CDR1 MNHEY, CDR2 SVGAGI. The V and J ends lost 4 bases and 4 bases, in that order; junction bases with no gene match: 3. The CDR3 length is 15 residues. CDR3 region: CASSSGTSGYNEQFF. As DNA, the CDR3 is TGTGCCAGCAGTTCCGGGACTAGCGGTTACAATGAGCAGTTCTTC.

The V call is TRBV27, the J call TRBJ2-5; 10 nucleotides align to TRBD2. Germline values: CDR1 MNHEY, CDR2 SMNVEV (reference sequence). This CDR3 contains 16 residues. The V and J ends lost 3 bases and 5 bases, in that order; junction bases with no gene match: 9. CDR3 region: CASSFFSGGAGETQYF. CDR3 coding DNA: TGTGCCAGCAGTTTTTTCAGCGGGGGGGCCGGGGAGACCCAGTACTTC.

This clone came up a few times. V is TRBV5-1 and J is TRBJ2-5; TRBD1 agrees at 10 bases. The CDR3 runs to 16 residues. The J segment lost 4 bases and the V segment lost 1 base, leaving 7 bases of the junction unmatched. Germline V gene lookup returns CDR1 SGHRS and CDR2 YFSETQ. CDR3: CASSLSPRQGAETQYF. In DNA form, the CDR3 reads TGCGCCAGCAGCTTGTCCCCTCGACAGGGGGCAGAGACCCAGTACTTC.

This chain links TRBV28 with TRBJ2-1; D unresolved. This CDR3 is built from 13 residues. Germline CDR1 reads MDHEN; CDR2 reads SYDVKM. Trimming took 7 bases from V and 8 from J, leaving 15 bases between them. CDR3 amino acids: CASTSSRFDEQFF. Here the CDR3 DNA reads TGTGCCAGCACCTCTTCCAGGTTCGATGAGCAGTTCTTC. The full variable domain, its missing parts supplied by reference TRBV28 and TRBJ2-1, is DVKVTQSSRYLVKRTGEKVFLECVQDMDHENMFWYRQDPGLGLRLIYFSYDVKMKEKGDIPEGYSVSREKKERFSLILESASTNQTSMYLCASTSSRFDEQFFGPGTRLTVL.

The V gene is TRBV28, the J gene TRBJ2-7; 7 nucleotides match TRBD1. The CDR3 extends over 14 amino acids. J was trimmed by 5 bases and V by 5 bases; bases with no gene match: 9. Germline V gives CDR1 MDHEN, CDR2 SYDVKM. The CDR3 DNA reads TGTGCCAGCAGTGAAGGGGGCGCGATAAACGAGCAGTACGTC. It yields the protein CASSEGGAINEQYV.

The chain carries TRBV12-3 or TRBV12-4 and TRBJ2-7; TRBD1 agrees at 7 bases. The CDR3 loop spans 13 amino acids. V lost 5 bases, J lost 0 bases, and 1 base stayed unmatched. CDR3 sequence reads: CASSGDSSYEQYF. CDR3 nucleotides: TGTGCCAGCAGTGGGGACAGCTCCTACGAGCAGTACTTC.

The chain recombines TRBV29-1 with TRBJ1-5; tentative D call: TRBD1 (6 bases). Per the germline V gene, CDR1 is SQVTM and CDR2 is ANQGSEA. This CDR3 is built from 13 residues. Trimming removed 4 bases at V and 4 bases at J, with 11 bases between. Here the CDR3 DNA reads TGCAGCGTTGGTTTCAGGGGTAATCAGCCCCAGCATTTT. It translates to CSVGFRGNQPQHF.

The CDR3 loop reads CASSYSTGGGNSPLHF. The DNA for the CDR3 is TGTGCCAGCAGTTACTCTACGGGAGGTGGTAATTCACCCCTCCACTTT. The chain is built from TRBV6-5 and TRBJ1-6; the D is unclear. The V and J ends lost 0 bases and 6 bases respectively, with 12 bases between them. Germline CDR1 reads MNHEY; CDR2 reads SVGAGI. The CDR3 totals 16 residues.

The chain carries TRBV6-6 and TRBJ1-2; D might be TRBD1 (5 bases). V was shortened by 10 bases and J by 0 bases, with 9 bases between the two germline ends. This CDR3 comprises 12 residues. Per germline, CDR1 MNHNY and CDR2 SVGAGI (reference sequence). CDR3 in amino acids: CATRAANYGYTF. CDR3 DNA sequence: TGTGCCACCAGGGCCGCTAACTATGGCTACACCTTC.

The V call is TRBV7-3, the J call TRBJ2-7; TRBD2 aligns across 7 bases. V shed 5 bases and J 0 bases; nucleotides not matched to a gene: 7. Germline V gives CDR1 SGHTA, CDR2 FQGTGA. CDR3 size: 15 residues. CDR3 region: CASSPSGVFSYEQYF. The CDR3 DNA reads TGTGCCAGCAGCCCAAGCGGGGTATTCTCCTACGAGCAGTACTTC.

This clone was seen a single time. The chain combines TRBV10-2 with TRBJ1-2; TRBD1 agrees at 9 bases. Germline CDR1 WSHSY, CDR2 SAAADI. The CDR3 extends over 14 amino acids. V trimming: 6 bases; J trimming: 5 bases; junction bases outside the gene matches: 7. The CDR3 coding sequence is TGCGCCAGCAGCCCGGGACAGGGATATTATGGCTACACCTTC. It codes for CASSPGQGYYGYTF.

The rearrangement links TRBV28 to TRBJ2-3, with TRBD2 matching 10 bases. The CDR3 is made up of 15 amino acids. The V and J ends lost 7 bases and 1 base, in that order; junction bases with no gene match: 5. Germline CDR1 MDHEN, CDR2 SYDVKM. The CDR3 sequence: CASNPSGGGTDTQYF. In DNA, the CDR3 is TGTGCCAGCAATCCCAGCGGGGGGGGCACAGATACGCAGTATTTT.

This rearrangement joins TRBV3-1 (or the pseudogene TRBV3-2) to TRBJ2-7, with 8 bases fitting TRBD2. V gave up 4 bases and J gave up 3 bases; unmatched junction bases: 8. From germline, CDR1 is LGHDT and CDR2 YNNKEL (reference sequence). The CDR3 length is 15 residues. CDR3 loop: CASSPLVAGSYEQYF. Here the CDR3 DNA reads TGTGCCAGCAGCCCCCTCGTAGCGGGGAGCTACGAGCAGTACTTC.

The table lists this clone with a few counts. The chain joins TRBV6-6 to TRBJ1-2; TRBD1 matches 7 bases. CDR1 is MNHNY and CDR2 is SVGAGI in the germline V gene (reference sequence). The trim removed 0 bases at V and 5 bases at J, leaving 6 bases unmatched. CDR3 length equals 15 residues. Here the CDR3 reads CASSYSRQGGYGYTF. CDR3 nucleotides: TGTGCCAGCAGTTACTCGCGCCAGGGGGGTTATGGCTACACCTTC.

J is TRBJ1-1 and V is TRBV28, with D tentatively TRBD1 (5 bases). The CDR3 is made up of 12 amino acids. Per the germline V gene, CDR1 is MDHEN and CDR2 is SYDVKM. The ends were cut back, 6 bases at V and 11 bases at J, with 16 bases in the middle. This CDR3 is CASSSAQVGAFF. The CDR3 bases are TGTGCCAGCAGCTCCGCACAGGTGGGGGCTTTCTTT.

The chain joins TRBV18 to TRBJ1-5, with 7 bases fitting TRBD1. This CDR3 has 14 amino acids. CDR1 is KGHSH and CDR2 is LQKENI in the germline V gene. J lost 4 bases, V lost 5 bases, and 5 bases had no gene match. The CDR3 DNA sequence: TGTGCCAGCTCATCAGACAGGGTGAATCAGCCCCAGCATTTT. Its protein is CASSSDRVNQPQHF.

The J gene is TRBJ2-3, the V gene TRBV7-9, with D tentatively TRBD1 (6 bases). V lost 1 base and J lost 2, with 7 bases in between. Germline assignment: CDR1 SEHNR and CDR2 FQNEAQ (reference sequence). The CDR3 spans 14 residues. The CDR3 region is CASSLEGDTDTQYF. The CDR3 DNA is TGTGCCAGCAGCTTAGAGGGGGACACAGATACGCAGTATTTT.

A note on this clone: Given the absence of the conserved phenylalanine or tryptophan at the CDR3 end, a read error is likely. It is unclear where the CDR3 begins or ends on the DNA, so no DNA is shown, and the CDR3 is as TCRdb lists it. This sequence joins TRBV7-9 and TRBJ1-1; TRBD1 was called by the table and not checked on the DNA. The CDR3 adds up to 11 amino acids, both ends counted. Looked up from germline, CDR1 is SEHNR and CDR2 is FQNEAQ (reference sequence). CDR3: CASSLEGARTI.

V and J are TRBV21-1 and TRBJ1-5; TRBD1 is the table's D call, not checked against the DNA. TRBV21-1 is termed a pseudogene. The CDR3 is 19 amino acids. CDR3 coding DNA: TGTGCCAGCAGCAACCACCCCGGGACAGGGGGCGTGAGCAATCAGCCCCAGCATTTT. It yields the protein CASSNHPGTGGVSNQPQHF.

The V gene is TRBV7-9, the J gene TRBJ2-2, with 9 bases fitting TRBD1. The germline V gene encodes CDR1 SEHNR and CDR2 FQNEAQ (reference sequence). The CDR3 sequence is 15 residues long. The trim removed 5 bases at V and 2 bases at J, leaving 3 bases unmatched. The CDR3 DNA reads TGTGCCAGCAGCGTGGGACAGGGAAACACCGGGGAGCTGTTTTTT. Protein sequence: CASSVGQGNTGELFF.

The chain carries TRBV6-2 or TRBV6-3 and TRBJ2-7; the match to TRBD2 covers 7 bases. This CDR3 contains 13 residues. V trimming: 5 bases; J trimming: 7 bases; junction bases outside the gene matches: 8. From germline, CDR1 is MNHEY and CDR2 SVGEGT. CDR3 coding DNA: TGTGCCAGCAGTCGGGACTATCGATCTGAGCAGTACGTC. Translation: CASSRDYRSEQYV.

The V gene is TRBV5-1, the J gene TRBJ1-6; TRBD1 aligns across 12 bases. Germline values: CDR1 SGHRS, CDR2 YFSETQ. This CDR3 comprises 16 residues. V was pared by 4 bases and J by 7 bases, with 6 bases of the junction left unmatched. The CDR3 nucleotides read TGCGCCAGCAGCCTGGGGACAGGGGGCGCGAATTCACCCCTCCACTTT. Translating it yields CASSLGTGGANSPLHF.

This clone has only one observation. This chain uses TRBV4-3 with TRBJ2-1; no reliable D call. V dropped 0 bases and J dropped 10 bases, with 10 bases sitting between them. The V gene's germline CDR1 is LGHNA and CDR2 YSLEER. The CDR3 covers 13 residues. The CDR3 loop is CASSQDLGWEQFF. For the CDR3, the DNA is TGCGCCAGCAGCCAAGATCTCGGGTGGGAGCAGTTCTTC.

The CDR3, as DNA: TGTGCCAGCGCGCGTCGGTGGACAGGGGGCGAAAAACTGTTTTTT. This translates into CASARRWTGGEKLFF. The chain joins TRBV6-5 to TRBJ1-4, with 11 bases fitting TRBD1. With 8 bases clipped from V and 8 bases from J, the junction kept 10 bases outside the gene matches. The CDR3 totals 15 residues. CDR1 and CDR2 (germline): MNHEY, SVGAGI.

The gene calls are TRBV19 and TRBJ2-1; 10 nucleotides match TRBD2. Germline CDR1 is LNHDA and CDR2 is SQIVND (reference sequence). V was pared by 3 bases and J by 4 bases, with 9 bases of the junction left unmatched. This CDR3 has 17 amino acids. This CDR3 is CASSIRASGGQYNEQFF. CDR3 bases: TGTGCCAGTAGTATTCGGGCTAGCGGGGGCCAATACAATGAGCAGTTCTTC.

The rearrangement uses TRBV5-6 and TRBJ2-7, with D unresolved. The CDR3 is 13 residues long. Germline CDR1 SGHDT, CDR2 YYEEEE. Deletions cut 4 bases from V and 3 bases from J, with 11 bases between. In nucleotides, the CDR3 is TGTGCCAGCAGCCGCGATAGCATCTACGAGCAGTACGTC. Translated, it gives CASSRDSIYEQYV.

The CDR3 bases are TGTGCCAGTAGTACCTCCTCCGGGACAGCCACCTACGAGCAGTACTTC. Protein: CASSTSSGTATYEQYF. V usage is TRBV19 and J usage is TRBJ2-7; TRBD1 agrees at 7 bases. CDR1 is LNHDA, CDR2 SQIVND, per germline (reference sequence). The J segment lost 2 bases and the V segment lost 4 bases, leaving 11 bases of the junction unmatched. This CDR3 has 16 residues.

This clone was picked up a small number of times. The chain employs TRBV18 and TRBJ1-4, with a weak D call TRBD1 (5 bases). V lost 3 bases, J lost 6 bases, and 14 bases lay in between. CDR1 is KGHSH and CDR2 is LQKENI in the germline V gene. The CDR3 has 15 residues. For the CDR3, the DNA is TGTGCCAGCTCACCTCGAGGAGGAGGGGATGAAAAACTGTTTTTT. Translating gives CASSPRGGGDEKLFF. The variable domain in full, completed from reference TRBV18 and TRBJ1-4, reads NAGVMQNPRHLVRRRGQEARLRCSPMKGHSHVYWYRQLPEEGLKFMVYLQKENIIDESGMPKERFSAEFPKEGPSILRIQQVVRGDSAAYFCASSPRGGGDEKLFFGSGTQLSVL.